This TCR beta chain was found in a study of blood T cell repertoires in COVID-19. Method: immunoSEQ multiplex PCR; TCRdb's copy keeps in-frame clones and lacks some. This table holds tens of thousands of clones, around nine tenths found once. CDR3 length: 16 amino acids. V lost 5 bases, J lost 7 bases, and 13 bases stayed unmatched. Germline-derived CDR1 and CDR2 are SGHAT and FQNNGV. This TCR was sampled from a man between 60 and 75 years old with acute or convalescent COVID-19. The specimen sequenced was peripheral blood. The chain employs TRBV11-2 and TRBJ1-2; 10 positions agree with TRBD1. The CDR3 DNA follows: TGTGCCAGCAGCCAATTACCGGGACAGGGGTCGGGTGGCTACACCTTC. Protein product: CASSQLPGQGSGGYTF.